Sequencing of this T cell receptor (beta chain) was carried out in a study of blood T cells in healthy people across ages. The study's findings and limits: Estimated diversity across one million T cells was deemed an underestimate.

Primed by a sample-barcoded 5' primer and a J-beta primer mix, a second PCR proceeded for 7 to 11 cycles. One entry per CDR3 protein results from TCRdb running MiXCR on the 5' RACE reads. The data contain around 900,000 distinct CDR3 sequences, around 54% of them singletons. The CDR3 runs to 14 residues. In germline, CDR1 is SEHNR, CDR2 FQNEAQ (reference sequence). Of note for this clonotype: Its specificity is unknown.

V usage is TRBV7-9 and J usage is TRBJ2-4; TRBD1 matches 10 bases. The DNA end favors TRBJ2-5, so the J call may be wrong. The sequence was obtained from a woman in her fifties or sixties in good health. Material for sequencing was blood. This CDR3 is CASSGTGARETQYF. CDR3 in DNA: TGTGCCAGCAGTGGGACAGGGGCGAGGGAGACCCAGTACTTC.